Sequencing of this T cell receptor beta chain was carried out in a study of post-analysis software for immune sequencing data (dated by TCRdb to between 2014 and 2017). Looking at the study overall: Recorded disease courses included relapsing-remitting, secondary progressive and progressive-relapsing multiple sclerosis, with some patients lacking subtype annotation. The multiple sclerosis patient repertoires were compared with about a dozen previously published healthy control repertoires from donors aged about 6 to 25 years. A subset of samples was prepared in parallel using single-end sample barcoding, then pooled and co-amplified after Illumina adapter ligation.

To demonstrate the VDJtools post-analysis software, TCR beta repertoires were profiled from the peripheral blood of about 13 young patients with multiple sclerosis. The patients with multiple sclerosis were children and adolescents between roughly 6 and 17 years of age. Trimming takes 3 bases from V and 2 bases from J, and the germline ends sit 12 bases apart. Reading from cysteine to phenylalanine, the CDR3 counts 14 amino acids. Solely the CDR3 DNA is kept, with 42 bases framed from the first base. CDR1 SQVTM and CDR2 ANQGSEA were looked up in the germline V gene. What the work shows at the level of the full study, not this receptor alone: Multiple sclerosis patients had significantly lower normalized Chao1 diversity than controls, a result that suggests substantial peripheral T-cell clonal expansion. Significantly higher frequencies in patients than in controls were found for about five TRBV segments, including TRBV5-6, TRBV5-1 and TRBV20-1. The control group was slightly older than the multiple sclerosis patient group. Direct clustering with F measure showed strong co-clustering of samples prepared in the same batch, prompting a batch-effect correction.

This clonotype occurred a few times. No antigen is known for it. Base qualities are missing; no much larger clone stands one base away. Library preparation employed PCR. Sequencing relied on an Illumina HiSeq 2500. To reduce PCR and sequencing biases, unique molecular identifiers were built into the TCR beta cDNA libraries. Per 1 to 10 million input T cells, some 500,000 cDNA molecules were obtained, such that each molecule approximated one T cell. The patient libraries were prepared and sequenced using the same protocol as the earlier healthy control dataset. Within a given batch, samples were prepared together, multiplexed and sequenced on the same HiSeq lane. The study's own analysis went as follows. Raw barcoded reads were processed with MIGEC, and single-read molecular identifier groups were discarded before consensus assembly and CDR3 extraction. VDJtools was used for post-analysis of the clonotype tables, and diversity was normalized by down-sampling every dataset to the size of the smallest sample. In repertoire overlap clustering, CDR3 amino acid sequences, but not nucleotide sequences, were matched to correct batch-related cross-sample contamination. Starting from the raw public reads, TCRdb applied fastp trimming at Q25, assembled clones with MiXCR and retained in-frame beta chains. One record per CDR3 amino acid sequence lists the most common genes and DNA. TCRdb, rather than the study authors, made the V and J calls. The sample table records roughly 700,000 distinct CDR3 sequences; roughly 30% of these occur just once. The ten largest clones take up around 0.56% of the sample.

The sequence links TRBV29-1 to TRBJ2-3, with the D gene too uncertain to name. Source material: blood. The receptor's source is a girl aged 10 to 17 with multiple sclerosis. The CDR3 region: CSVDLRQDTDTQYF. Here is the DNA: TGCAGCGTTGATCTTCGTCAGGACACAGATACGCAGTATTTT.